These 7 T cell receptor beta chains share one sample of origin, sequenced in a study of blood T cell repertoires in COVID-19. Libraries were prepared by immunoSEQ multiplex PCR; TCRdb keeps only in-frame clonotypes and omits some of them. Of about 89,000 clones listed, around 72% were seen once; the top ten hold roughly 14%. Specimen: peripheral blood. All receptors derive from a woman older than 75 with acute or convalescent COVID-19.

The chain links TRBV5-1 to TRBJ2-1; TRBD1 aligns across 10 bases. The germline CDR1 and CDR2 sequences are SGHRS and YFSETQ. The J segment lost 3 bases and the V segment lost 4 bases, leaving 7 bases of the junction unmatched. This CDR3 is 16 amino acids long. The CDR3 protein is CASSPGDRGNYNEQFF. The CDR3 DNA follows: TGCGCCAGCAGCCCCGGGGACAGGGGTAACTACAATGAGCAGTTCTTC.

The chain is built from TRBV15 and TRBJ1-6; D ambiguous. Germline CDR1 LNHNV, CDR2 YYDKDF (reference sequence). The CDR3 contains 14 residues. Between the trimmed V and J ends, which lost 0 bases and 7 bases, there was a span of 7 bases. The DNA for the CDR3 is TGTGCCACCAGCAGAGATCCTCTAAATTCACCCCTCCACTTT. Residues: CATSRDPLNSPLHF.

Only a few counts were recorded for this clone. This chain joins TRBV4-3 and TRBJ1-4; 8 bases are a match to TRBD1. CDR3 length: 15 amino acids. J gave up 8 bases and V 4 bases, and 9 bases lay outside the gene matches. The germline CDR1 and CDR2 sequences are LGHNA and YSLEER. The CDR3 spells CASSRGQGRREKLFF. CDR3 nucleotides: TGCGCCAGCAGCCGCGGACAGGGCCGAAGGGAAAAACTGTTTTTT.

The chain joins TRBV5-1 to TRBJ2-1; 8 positions match TRBD2. V was clipped by 0 bases and J by 5 bases; unmatched bases: 1. Germline CDR1 is SGHRS and CDR2 is YFSETQ. This CDR3 region has 14 residues. This chain's CDR3 is CASSLAGGDNEQFF. CDR3 bases: TGCGCCAGCAGCTTGGCCGGGGGGGACAATGAGCAGTTCTTC.

There are a few counts of this clone. The V gene is TRBV5-1, the J gene TRBJ2-1, with D unresolved. The CDR3 runs to 14 residues. V was clipped by 0 bases and J by 1 base, with 5 bases between them. Germline values: CDR1 SGHRS, CDR2 YFSETQ. In DNA form, the CDR3 reads TGCGCCAGCAGCTTGGGAGATTCCTACAATGAGCAGTTCTTC. Protein sequence: CASSLGDSYNEQFF.

This chain joins TRBV5-4 and TRBJ2-3; 8 bases match TRBD2. The CDR3 extends over 15 amino acids. Per germline, CDR1 SGHNT and CDR2 YYREEE (reference sequence). Trimming at V came to 1 base and at J to 3 bases, leaving 4 bases not matched to a gene. The CDR3: CASSLLGGATDTQYF. The DNA for the CDR3 is TGTGCCAGCAGCTTGCTCGGGGGGGCGACAGATACGCAGTATTTT.

The J gene is TRBJ2-5, the V gene TRBV10-3; TRBD2 is a possible D gene (6 bases). This CDR3 comprises 15 residues. Germline loops: CDR1 ENHRY, CDR2 SYGVKD. V was cut by 0 bases and J by 2 bases, with 10 bases left in between. The CDR3 loop is CAISESISGQETQYF. CDR3 sequence (DNA): TGTGCCATCAGTGAGTCGATTAGCGGACAAGAGACCCAGTACTTC.